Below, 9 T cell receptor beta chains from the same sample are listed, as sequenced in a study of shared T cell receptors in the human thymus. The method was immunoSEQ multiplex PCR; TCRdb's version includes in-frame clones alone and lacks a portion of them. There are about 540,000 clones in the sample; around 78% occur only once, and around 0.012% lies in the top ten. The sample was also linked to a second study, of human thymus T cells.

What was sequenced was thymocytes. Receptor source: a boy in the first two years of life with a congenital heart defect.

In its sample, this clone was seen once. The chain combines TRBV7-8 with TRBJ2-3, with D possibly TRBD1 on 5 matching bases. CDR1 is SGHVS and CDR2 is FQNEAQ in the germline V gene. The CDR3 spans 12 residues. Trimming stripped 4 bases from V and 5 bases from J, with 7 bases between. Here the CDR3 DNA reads TGTGCCAGCAGCTCAGGGTTAGATACGCAGTATTTT. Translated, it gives CASSSGLDTQYF.

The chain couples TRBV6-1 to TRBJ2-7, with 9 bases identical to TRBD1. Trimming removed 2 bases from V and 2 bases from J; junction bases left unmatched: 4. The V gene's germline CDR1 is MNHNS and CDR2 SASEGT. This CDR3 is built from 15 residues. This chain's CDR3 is CASSEWGQGPYEQYF. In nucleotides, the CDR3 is TGTGCCAGCAGTGAATGGGGACAGGGCCCCTACGAGCAGTACTTC.

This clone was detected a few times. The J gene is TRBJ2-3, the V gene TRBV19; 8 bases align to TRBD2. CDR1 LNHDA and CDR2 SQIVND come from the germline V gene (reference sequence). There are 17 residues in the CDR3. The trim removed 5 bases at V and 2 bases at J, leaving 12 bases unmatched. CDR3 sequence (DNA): TGTGCCAGTAGTGCCCCACCGGGACTAGATCTCACAGATACGCAGTATTTT. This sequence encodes CASSAPPGLDLTDTQYF.

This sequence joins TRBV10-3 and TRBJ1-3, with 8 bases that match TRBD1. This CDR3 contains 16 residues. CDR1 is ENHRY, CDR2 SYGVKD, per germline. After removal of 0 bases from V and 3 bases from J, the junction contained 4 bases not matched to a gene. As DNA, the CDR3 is TGTGCCATCAGTGAGTCCGCACAGGGGGGTGGAAACACCATATATTTT. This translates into CAISESAQGGGNTIYF.

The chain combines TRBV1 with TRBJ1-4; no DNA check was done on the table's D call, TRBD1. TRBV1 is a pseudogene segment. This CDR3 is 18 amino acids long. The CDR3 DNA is TGCACCAGCAGCCACCCCGGACAGACCATTTCAACTAATGAAAAACTGTTTTTT. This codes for CTSSHPGQTISTNEKLFF.

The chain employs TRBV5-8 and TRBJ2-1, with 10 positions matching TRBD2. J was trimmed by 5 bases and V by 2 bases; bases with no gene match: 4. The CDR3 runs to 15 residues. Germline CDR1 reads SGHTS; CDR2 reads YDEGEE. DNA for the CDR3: TGTGCCAGCAGCTTAGGAGCGGGAGGGGACAATGAGCAGTTCTTC. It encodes CASSLGAGGDNEQFF. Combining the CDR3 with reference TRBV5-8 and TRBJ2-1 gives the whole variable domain EAGVTQSPTHLIKTRGQQATLRCSPISGHTSVYWYQQALGLGLQFLLWYDEGEERNRGNFPPRFSGRQFPNYSSELNVNALELEDSALYLCASSLGAGGDNEQFFGPGTRLTVL.

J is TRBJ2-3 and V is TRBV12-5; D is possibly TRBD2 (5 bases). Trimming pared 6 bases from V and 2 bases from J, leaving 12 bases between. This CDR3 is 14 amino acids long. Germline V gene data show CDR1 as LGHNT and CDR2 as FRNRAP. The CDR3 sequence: CASGPVGATDTQYF. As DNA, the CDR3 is TGTGCTAGTGGCCCCGTGGGAGCCACAGATACGCAGTATTTT.

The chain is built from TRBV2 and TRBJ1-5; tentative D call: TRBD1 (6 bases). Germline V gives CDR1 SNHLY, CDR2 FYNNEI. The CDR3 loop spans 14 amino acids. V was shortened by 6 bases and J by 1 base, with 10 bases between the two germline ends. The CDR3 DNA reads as TGTGCCAGCAGAGGGGGTTCCAGCAATCAGCCCCAGCATTTT. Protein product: CASRGGSSNQPQHF.

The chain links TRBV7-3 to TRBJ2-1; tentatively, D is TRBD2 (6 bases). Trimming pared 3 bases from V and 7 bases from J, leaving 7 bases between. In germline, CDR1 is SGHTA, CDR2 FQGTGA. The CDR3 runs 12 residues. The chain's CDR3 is CASSLGTNEQFF. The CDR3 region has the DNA TGTGCCAGCAGCTTGGGGACTAATGAGCAGTTCTTC.